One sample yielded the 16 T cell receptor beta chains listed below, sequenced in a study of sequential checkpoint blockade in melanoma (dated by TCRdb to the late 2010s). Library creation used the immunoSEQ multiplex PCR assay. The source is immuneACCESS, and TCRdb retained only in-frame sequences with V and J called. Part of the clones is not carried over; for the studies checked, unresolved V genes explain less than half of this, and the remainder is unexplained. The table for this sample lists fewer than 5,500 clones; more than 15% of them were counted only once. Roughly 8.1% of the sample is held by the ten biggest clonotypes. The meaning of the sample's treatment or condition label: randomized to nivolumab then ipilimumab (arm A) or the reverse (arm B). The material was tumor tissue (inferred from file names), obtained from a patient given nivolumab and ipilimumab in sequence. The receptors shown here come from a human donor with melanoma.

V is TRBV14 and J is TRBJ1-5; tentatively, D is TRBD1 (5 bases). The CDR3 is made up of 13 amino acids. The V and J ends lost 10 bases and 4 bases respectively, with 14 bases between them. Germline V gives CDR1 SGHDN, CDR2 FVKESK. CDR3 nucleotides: TGTGCCACCCAGGGAGATGTTAATCAGCCCCAGCATTTT. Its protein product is CATQGDVNQPQHF.

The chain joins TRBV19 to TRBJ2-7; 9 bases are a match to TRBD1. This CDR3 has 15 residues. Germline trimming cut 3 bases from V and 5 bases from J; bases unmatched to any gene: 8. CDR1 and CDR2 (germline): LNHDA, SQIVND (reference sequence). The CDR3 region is CASSILGQGSHEQYF. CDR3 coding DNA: TGTGCCAGTAGTATTCTTGGACAGGGGAGCCACGAGCAGTACTTC. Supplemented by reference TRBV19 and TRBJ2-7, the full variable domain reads DGGITQSPKYLFRKEGQNVTLSCEQNLNHDAMYWYRQDPGQGLRLIYYSQIVNDFQKGDIAEGYSVSREKKESFPLTVTSAQKNPTAFYLCASSILGQGSHEQYFGPGTRLTVT.

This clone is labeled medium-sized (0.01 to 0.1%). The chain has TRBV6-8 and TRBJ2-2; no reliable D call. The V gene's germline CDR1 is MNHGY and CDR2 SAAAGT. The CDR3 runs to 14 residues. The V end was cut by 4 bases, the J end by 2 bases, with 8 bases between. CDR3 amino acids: CASSLSHNTGELFF. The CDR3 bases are TGTGCCAGCAGTTTGTCACACAACACCGGGGAGCTGTTTTTT.

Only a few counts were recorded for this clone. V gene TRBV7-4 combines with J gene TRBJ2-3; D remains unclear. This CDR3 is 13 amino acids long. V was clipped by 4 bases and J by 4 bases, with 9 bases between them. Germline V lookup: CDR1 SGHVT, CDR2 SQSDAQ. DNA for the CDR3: TGTGCCAGCAGCTCCCAGACGTCAGATACGCAGTATTTT. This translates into CASSSQTSDTQYF.

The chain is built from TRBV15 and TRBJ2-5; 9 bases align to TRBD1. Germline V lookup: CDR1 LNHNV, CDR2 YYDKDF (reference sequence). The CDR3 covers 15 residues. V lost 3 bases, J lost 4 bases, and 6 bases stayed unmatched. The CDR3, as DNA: TGTGCCACCAGCAGCCTGGGACAGGGTGGAGAGACCCAGTACTTC. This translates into CATSSLGQGGETQYF. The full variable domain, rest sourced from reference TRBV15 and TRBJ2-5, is DAMVIQNPRYQVTQFGKPVTLSCSQTLNHNVMYWYQQKSSQAPKLLFHYYDKDFNNEADTPDNFQSRRPNTSFCFLDIRSPGLGDTAMYLCATSSLGQGGETQYFGPGTRLLVL.

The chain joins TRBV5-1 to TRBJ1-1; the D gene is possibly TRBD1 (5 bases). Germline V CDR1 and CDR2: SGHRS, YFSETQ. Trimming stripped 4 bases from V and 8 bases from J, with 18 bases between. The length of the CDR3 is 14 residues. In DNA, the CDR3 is TGCGCCAGCAGCCCCCTTGGGGGTTTTAGGGAAGCTTTCTTT. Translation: CASSPLGGFREAFF.

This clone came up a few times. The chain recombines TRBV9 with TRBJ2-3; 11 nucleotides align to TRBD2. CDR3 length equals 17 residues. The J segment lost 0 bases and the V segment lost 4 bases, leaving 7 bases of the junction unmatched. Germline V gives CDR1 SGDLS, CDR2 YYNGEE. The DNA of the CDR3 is TGTGCCAGCAGCTTAGGACTAGCGGGTATTAGCACAGATACGCAGTATTTT. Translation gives CASSLGLAGISTDTQYF.

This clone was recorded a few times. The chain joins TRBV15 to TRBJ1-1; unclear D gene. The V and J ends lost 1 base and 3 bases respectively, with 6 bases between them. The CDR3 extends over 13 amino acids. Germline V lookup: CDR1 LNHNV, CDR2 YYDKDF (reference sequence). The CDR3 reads CATSRVAYTEAFF. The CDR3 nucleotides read TGTGCCACCAGCAGAGTTGCCTACACTGAAGCTTTCTTT. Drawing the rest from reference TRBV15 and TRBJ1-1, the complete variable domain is DAMVIQNPRYQVTQFGKPVTLSCSQTLNHNVMYWYQQKSSQAPKLLFHYYDKDFNNEADTPDNFQSRRPNTSFCFLDIRSPGLGDTAMYLCATSRVAYTEAFFGQGTRLTVV.

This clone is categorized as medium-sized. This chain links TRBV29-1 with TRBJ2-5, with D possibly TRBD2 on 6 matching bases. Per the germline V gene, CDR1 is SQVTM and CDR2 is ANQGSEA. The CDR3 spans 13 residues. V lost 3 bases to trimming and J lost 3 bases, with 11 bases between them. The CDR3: CSVDRGGEETQYF. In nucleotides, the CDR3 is TGCAGCGTTGATCGAGGCGGGGAAGAGACCCAGTACTTC.

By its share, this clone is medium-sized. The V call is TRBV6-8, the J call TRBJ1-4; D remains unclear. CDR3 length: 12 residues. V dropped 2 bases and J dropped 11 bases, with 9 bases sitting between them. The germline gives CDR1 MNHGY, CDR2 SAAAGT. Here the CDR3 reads CASSYLGRKLFF. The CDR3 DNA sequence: TGTGCCAGCAGTTACCTCGGACGGAAACTGTTTTTT.

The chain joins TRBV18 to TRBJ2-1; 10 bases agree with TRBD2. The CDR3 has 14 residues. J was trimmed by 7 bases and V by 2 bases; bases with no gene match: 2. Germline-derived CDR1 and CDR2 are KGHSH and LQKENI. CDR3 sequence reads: CASSPSGGGNEQFF. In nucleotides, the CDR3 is TGTGCCAGCTCACCAAGCGGGGGGGGGAATGAGCAGTTCTTC.

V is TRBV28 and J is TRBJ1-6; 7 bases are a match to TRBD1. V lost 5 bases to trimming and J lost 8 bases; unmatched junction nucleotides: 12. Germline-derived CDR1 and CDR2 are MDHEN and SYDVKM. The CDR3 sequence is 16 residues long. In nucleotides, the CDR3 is TGTGCCAGCAGTATCCCCCAAGGGGGCGCGTATTCACCCCTCCACTTT. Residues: CASSIPQGGAYSPLHF.

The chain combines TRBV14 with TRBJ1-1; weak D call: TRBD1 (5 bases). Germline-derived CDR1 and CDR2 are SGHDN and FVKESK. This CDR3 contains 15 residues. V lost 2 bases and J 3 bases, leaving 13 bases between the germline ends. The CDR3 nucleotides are TGTGCCAGCAGCCAATTTACGGGGCGGGACACTGAAGCTTTCTTT. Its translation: CASSQFTGRDTEAFF.

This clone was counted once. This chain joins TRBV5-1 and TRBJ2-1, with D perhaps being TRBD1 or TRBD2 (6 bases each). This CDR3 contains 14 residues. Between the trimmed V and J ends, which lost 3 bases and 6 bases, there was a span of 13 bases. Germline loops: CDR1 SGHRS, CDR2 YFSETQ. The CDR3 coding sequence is TGCGCCAGCAGCTGGAAACAGGGACTCAATGAGCAGTTCTTC. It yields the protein CASSWKQGLNEQFF.

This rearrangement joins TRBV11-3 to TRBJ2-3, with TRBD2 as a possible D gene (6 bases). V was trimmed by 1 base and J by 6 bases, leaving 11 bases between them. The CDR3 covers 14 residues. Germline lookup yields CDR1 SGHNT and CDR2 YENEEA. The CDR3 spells CASSLGGTGDTQYF. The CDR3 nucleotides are TGTGCCAGCAGCTTAGGGGGGACTGGGGATACGCAGTATTTT.

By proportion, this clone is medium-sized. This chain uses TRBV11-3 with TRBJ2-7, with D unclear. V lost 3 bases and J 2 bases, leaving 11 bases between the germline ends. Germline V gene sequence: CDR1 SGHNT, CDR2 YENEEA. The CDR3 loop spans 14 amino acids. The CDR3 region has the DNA TGTGCCAGCAGCTTGGGCGTGGTTCCCTACGAGCAGTACTTC. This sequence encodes CASSLGVVPYEQYF.